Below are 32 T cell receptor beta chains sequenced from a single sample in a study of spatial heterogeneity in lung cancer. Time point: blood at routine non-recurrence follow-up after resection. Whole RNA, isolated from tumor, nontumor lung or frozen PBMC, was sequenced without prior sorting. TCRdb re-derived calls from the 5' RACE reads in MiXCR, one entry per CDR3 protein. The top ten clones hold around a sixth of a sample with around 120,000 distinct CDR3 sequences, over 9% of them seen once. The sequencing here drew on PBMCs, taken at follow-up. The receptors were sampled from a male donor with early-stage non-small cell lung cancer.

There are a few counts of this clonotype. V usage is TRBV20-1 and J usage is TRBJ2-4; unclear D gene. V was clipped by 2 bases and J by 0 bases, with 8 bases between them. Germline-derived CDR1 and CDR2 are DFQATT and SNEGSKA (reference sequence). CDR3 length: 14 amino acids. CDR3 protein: CSARTPLAKNIQYF. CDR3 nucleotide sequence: TGCAGTGCTAGAACTCCTCTAGCCAAAAACATTCAGTACTTC.

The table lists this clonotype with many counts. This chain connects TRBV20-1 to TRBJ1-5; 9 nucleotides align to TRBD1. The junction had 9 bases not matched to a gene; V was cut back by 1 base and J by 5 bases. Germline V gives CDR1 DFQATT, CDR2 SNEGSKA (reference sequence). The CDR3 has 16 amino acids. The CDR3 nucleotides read TGCAGTGCTAGAGTCTCCGGGACAGGGAGGGATCAGCCCCAGCATTTT. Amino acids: CSARVSGTGRDQPQHF.

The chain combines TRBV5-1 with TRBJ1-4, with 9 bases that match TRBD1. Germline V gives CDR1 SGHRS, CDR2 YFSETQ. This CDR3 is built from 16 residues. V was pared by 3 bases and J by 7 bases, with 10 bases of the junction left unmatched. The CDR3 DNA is TGCGCCAGCAGCTCACAAACAGGGGGCGCGGGTGAAAAACTGTTTTTT. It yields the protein CASSSQTGGAGEKLFF. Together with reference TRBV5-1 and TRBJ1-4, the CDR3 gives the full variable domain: KAGVTQTPRYLIKTRGQQVTLSCSPISGHRSVSWYQQTPGQGLQFLFEYFSETQRNKGNFPGRFSGRQFSNSRSEMNVSTLELGDSALYLCASSSQTGGAGEKLFFGSGTQLSVL.

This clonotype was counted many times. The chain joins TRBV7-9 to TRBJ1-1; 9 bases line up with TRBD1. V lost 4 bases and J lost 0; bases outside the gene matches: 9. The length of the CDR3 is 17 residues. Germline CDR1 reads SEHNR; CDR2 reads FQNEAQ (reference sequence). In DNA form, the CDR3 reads TGTGCCAGCAGCTGGGGACAGGGCTCCTATCTGAACACTGAAGCTTTCTTT. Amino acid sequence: CASSWGQGSYLNTEAFF. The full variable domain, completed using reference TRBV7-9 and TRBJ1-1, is DTGVSQNPRHKITKRGQNVTFRCDPISEHNRLYWYRQTLGQGPEFLTYFQNEAQLEKSRLLSDRFSAERPKGSFSTLEIQRTEQGDSAMYLCASSWGQGSYLNTEAFFGQGTRLTVV.

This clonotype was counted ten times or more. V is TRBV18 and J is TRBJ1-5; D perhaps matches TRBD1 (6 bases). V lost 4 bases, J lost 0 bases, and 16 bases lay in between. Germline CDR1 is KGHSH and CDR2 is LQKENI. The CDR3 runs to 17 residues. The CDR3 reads CASSRARDTFSNQPQHF. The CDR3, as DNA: TGTGCCAGCTCACGCGCTCGGGACACCTTTAGCAATCAGCCCCAGCATTTT.

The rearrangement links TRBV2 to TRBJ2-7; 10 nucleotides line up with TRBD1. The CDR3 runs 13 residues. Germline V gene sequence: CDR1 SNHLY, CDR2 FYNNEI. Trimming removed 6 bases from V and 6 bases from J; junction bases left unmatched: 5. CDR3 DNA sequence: TGTGCCAGCAGCGGGGACAGGGGAATCGAGCAGTACTTC. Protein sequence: CASSGDRGIEQYF.

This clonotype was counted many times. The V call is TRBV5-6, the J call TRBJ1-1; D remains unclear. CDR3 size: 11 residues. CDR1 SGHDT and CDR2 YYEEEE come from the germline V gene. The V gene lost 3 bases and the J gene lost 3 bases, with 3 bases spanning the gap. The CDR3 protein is CASSSYTEAFF. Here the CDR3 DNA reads TGTGCCAGCAGCTCTTACACTGAAGCTTTCTTT.

CDR3 residues: CASSLLTGGQPQHF. The CDR3 nucleotides are TGTGCCAGCAGCTTATTGACTGGAGGACAGCCCCAGCATTTT. The chain carries TRBV7-2 and TRBJ1-5; D is undetermined. Germline values: CDR1 SGHTA, CDR2 FQGNSA. The V end was cut by 2 bases, the J end by 7 bases, with 12 bases between. The CDR3 consists of 14 residues.

The CDR3 sequence is CASSDQGGRTEAFF. CDR3 DNA: TGTGCCAGCAGTGACCAGGGTGGCAGGACTGAAGCTTTCTTT. The chain employs TRBV6-1 and TRBJ1-1; a possible D gene is TRBD1 (5 bases). CDR3 size: 14 residues. Germline CDR1 and CDR2: MNHNS and SASEGT. Trimming stripped 3 bases from V and 5 bases from J, with 13 bases between.

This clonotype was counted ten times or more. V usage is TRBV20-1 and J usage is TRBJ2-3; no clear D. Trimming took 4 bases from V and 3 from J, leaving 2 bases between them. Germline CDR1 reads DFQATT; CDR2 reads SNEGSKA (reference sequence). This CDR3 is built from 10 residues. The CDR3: CSATTDTQYF. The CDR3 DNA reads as TGCAGTGCTACTACAGATACGCAGTATTTT.

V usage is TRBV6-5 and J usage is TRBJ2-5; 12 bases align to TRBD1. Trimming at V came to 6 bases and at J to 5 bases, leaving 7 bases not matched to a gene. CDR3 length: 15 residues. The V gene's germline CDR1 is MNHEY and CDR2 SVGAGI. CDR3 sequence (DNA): TGTGCCAGCAGAGGCGGGACAGGGGGCGGGGAGACCCAGTACTTC. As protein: CASRGGTGGGETQYF.

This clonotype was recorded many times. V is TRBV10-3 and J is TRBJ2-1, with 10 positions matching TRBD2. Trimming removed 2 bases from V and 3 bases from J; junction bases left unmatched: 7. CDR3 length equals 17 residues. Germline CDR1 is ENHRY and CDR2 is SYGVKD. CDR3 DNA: TGTGCCATCAGTGAGGTCGATAGCGGGGGGTACTACAATGAGCAGTTCTTC. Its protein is CAISEVDSGGYYNEQFF.

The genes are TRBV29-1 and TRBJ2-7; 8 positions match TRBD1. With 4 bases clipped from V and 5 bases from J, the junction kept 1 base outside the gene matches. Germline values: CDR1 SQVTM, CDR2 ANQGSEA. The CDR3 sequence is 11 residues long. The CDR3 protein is CSVAQGDEQYF. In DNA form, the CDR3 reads TGCAGCGTTGCACAGGGGGACGAGCAGTACTTC.

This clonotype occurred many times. Here the CDR3 reads CASSYYYQGATEAFF. Here the CDR3 DNA reads TGTGCCAGCAGTTACTATTATCAGGGGGCGACTGAAGCTTTCTTT. V and J are TRBV6-2 or TRBV6-3 and TRBJ1-1, with TRBD1 identical over 8 bases. CDR1 is MNHEY and CDR2 is SVGEGT in the germline V gene. This CDR3 is built from 15 residues. V lost 1 base to trimming and J lost 5 bases; unmatched junction nucleotides: 6.

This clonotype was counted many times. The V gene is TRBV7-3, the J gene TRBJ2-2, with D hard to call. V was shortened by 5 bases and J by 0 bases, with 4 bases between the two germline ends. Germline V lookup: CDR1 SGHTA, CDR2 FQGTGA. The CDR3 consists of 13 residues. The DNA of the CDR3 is TGTGCCAGCAGCCCCGCGAACACCGGGGAGCTGTTTTTT. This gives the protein CASSPANTGELFF.

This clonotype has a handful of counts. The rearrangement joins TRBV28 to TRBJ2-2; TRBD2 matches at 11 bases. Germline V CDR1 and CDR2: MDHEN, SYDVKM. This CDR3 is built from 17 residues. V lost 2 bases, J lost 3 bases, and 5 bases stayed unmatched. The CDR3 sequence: CASSLRTSGPYTGELFF. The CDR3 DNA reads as TGTGCCAGCAGTTTAAGGACTAGCGGGCCCTACACCGGGGAGCTGTTTTTT.

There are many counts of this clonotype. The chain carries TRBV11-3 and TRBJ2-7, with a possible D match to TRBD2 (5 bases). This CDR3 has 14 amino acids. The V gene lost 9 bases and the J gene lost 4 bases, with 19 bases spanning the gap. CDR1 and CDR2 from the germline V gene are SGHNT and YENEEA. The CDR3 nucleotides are TGTGCCAGTGGAACCGGAGGAGGCGCGTACGAGCAGTACTTC. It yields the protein CASGTGGGAYEQYF. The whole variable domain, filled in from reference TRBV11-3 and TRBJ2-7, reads EAGVVQSPRYKIIEKKQPVAFWCNPISGHNTLYWYLQNLGQGPELLIRYENEEAVDDSQLPKDRFSAERLKGVDSTLKIQPAELGDSAVYLCASGTGGGAYEQYFGPGTRLTVT.

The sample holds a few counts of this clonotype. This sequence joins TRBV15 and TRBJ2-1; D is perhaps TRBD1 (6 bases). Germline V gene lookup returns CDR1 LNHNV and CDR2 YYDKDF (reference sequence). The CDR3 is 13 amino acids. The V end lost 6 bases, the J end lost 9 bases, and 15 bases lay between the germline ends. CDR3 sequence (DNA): TGTGCCACCAGTAAGATACGGGACACTGAGCAGTTCTTC. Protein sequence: CATSKIRDTEQFF.

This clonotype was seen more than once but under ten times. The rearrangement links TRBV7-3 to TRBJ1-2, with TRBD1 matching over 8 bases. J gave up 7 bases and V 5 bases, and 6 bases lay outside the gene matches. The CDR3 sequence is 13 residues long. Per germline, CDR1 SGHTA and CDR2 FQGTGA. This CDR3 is CASSQTGDSGYTF. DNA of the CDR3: TGTGCCAGCAGCCAGACAGGGGACTCTGGCTACACCTTC.

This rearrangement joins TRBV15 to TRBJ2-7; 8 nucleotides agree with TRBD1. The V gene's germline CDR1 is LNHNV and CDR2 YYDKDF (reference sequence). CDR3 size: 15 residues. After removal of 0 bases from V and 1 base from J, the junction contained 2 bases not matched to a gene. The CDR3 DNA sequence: TGTGCCACCAGCAGAGATCGACAGGGGTCCTACGAGCAGTACTTC. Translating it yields CATSRDRQGSYEQYF.

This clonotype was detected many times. This chain's CDR3 is CASSSPGGAYEQYF. Written as DNA, the CDR3 is TGTGCCAGCAGCTCCCCGGGGGGCGCCTACGAGCAGTACTTC. V is TRBV5-4 and J is TRBJ2-7; maybe TRBD2 (7 bases). CDR3 length: 14 residues. Between the trimmed V and J ends, which lost 3 bases and 2 bases, there was a span of 12 bases. Germline loops: CDR1 SGHNT, CDR2 YYREEE (reference sequence).

CDR3 loop: CASSYSNRAGTDTQYF. The CDR3 DNA sequence: TGTGCCAGCAGTTACTCGAACAGGGCCGGCACAGATACGCAGTATTTT. The chain has TRBV6-2 or TRBV6-3 and TRBJ2-3; tentatively, D is TRBD1 (6 bases). The CDR3 loop spans 16 amino acids. Per the germline V gene, CDR1 is MNHEY and CDR2 is SVGEGT. With 0 bases removed from V and 1 base from J, the gap between germline ends came to 11 bases.

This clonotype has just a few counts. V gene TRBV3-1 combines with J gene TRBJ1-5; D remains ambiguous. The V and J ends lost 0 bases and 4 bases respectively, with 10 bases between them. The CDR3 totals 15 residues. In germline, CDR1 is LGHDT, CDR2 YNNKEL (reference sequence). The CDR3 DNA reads TGTGCCAGCAGCCAAGAGGCTGGGCAAAATCAGCCCCAGCATTTT. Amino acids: CASSQEAGQNQPQHF.

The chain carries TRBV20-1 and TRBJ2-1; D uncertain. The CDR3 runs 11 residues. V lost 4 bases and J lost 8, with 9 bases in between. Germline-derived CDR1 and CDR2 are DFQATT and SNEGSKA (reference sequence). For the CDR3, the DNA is TGCAGTGCTACGAGCTCGGATGAGCAGTTCTTC. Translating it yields CSATSSDEQFF.

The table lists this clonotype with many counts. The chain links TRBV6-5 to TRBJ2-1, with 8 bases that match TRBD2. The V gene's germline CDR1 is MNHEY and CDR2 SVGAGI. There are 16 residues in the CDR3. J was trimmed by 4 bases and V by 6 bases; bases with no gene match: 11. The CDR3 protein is CASSIPGGVGYNEQFF. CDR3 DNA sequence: TGTGCCAGCAGCATACCGGGGGGGGTAGGATACAATGAGCAGTTCTTC.

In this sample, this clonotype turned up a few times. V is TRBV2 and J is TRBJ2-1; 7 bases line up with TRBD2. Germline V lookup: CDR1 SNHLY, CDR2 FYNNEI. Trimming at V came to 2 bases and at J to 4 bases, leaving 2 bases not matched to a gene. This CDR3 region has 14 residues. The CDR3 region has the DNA TGTGCCAGCAGTGAATCAGCGGGGTACAATGAGCAGTTCTTC. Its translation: CASSESAGYNEQFF.

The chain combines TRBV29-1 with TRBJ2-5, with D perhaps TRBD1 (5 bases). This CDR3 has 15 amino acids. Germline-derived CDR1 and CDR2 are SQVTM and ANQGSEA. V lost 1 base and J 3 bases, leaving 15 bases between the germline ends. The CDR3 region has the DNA TGCAGCGTTGAAGGTCACAGGCTAAACGAAGAGACCCAGTACTTC. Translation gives CSVEGHRLNEETQYF.

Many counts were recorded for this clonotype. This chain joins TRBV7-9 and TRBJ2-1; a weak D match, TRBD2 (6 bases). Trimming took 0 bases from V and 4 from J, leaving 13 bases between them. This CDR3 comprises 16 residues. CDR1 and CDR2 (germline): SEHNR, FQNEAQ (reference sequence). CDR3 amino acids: CASSLAGGLLYNEQFF. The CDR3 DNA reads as TGTGCCAGCAGCTTAGCGGGGGGACTTTTATACAATGAGCAGTTCTTC.

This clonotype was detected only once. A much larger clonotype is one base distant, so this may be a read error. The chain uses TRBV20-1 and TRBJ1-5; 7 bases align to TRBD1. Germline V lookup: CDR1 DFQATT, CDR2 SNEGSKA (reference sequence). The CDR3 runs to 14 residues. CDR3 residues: CSAGDTGGNQPQHF. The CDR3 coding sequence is TGCAGTGCTGGAGATACAGGGGGCAATCAGCCCCAGCATTTT.

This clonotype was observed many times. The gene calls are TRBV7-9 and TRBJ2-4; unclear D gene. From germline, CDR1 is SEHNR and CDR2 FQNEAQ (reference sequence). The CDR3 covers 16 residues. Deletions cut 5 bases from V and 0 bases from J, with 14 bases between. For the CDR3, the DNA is TGTGCCAGCAGCCGACTTTCAGAGACAGCCAAAAACATTCAGTACTTC. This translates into CASSRLSETAKNIQYF.

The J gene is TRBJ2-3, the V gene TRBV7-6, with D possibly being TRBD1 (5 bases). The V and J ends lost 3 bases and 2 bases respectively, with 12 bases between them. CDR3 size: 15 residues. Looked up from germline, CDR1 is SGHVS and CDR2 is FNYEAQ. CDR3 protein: CASSFADSYTDTQYF. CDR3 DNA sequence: TGTGCCAGCAGCTTTGCCGACAGTTACACAGATACGCAGTATTTT.

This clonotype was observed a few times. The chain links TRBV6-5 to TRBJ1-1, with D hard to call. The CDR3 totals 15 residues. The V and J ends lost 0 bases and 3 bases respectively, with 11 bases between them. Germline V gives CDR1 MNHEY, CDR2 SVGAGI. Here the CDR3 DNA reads TGTGCCAGCAGTTACTCGCTAGGGCGATACACTGAAGCTTTCTTT. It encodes CASSYSLGRYTEAFF.